These 18 T cell receptor beta chains originate from one sample sequenced in a study of blood T cell repertoires in COVID-19. Only in-frame clones appear in the TCRdb table, and some are missing; sequencing was by immunoSEQ multiplex PCR. This table has 95,000 to 150,000 clones, roughly 75% appearing once. Input material: peripheral blood. These receptors originate from a man aged 55 to 70 with active or convalescent COVID-19.

The genes are TRBV7-6 and TRBJ2-7, with TRBD1 identical over 11 bases. The trim removed 0 bases at V and 3 bases at J, leaving 1 base unmatched. The CDR3 totals 15 residues. Germline-derived CDR1 and CDR2 are SGHVS and FNYEAQ. The CDR3 spells CASSLAGQGVYEQYF. The CDR3 DNA sequence: TGTGCCAGCAGCTTAGCGGGACAGGGGGTCTACGAGCAGTACTTC.

The chain has TRBV6-5 and TRBJ2-1; D possibly corresponds to TRBD1 (6 bases). CDR3 length equals 15 residues. V was pared by 4 bases and J by 0 bases, with 10 bases between. The V gene's germline CDR1 is MNHEY and CDR2 SVGAGI. The CDR3 coding sequence is TGTGCCAGCAGTTTCGGACAGAGCTCCTACAATGAGCAGTTCTTC. As protein: CASSFGQSSYNEQFF.

CDR3: CASSVVAGGVETQYF. In DNA, the CDR3 is TGTGCCAGCAGCGTAGTAGCGGGAGGGGTGGAGACCCAGTACTTC. This chain joins TRBV9 and TRBJ2-5; the match to TRBD2 covers 11 bases. With V trimmed by 0 bases and J by 5 bases, 3 bases remained unmatched. CDR3 length equals 15 residues. Germline loops: CDR1 SGDLS, CDR2 YYNGEE.

The chain is built from TRBV7-6 and TRBJ1-6; the match to TRBD1 covers 8 bases. V shed 5 bases and J 6 bases; nucleotides not matched to a gene: 6. The CDR3 has 15 amino acids. The V gene's germline CDR1 is SGHVS and CDR2 FNYEAQ. In nucleotides, the CDR3 is TGTGCCAGCAGCCCGCGACAGGGGCCTAATTCACCCCTCCACTTT. Its translation is CASSPRQGPNSPLHF.

This clone was seen a few times. The chain combines TRBV4-3 with TRBJ1-5; no reliable D call. The CDR3 sequence is 12 residues long. Trimming shortened V by 3 bases and J by 9 bases, and 9 bases separated the two germline ends. Germline values: CDR1 LGHNA, CDR2 YSLEER. For the CDR3, the DNA is TGCGCCAGCAGCCAGGTCCGCGGGCCCCAGCATTTT. Translating it yields CASSQVRGPQHF.

This chain links TRBV5-1 with TRBJ2-1; D call uncertain. From germline, CDR1 is SGHRS and CDR2 YFSETQ. This CDR3 has 15 amino acids. V dropped 2 bases and J dropped 6 bases, with 15 bases sitting between them. The CDR3 coding sequence is TGCGCCAGCAGCTTATCCGGTCAGGTGGCCAATGAGCAGTTCTTC. Amino acids: CASSLSGQVANEQFF.

The rearrangement joins TRBV18 to TRBJ1-2; possibly TRBD1 for D (5 bases). Trimming pared 1 base from V and 8 bases from J, leaving 14 bases between. From germline, CDR1 is KGHSH and CDR2 LQKENI. The length of the CDR3 is 14 residues. This CDR3 reads CASSPRFREEGYTF. The CDR3, as DNA: TGTGCCAGCTCACCACGATTCAGGGAAGAAGGCTACACCTTC. Complete variable domain (other parts from reference TRBV18 and TRBJ1-2): NAGVMQNPRHLVRRRGQEARLRCSPMKGHSHVYWYRQLPEEGLKFMVYLQKENIIDESGMPKERFSAEFPKEGPSILRIQQVVRGDSAAYFCASSPRFREEGYTFGSGTRLTVV.

This clone was observed once. V is TRBV19 and J is TRBJ2-3; maybe TRBD2 (6 bases). This CDR3 has 16 amino acids. The germline V gene encodes CDR1 LNHDA and CDR2 SQIVND (reference sequence). V was cut by 7 bases and J by 0 bases, with 17 bases left in between. The CDR3 sequence is CASTPGGAVSTDTQYF. The CDR3 region has the DNA TGTGCCAGTACCCCCGGGGGAGCCGTTAGCACAGATACGCAGTATTTT.

The chain recombines TRBV28 with TRBJ2-2; the D gene is possibly TRBD1 (5 bases). V lost 6 bases, J lost 6 bases, and 17 bases lay in between. Germline CDR1 and CDR2: MDHEN and SYDVKM. CDR3 length: 15 residues. The CDR3 nucleotides are TGTGCCAGCAGCCCCCAGGGCCGATGGGCCGGGGAGCTGTTTTTT. It specifies CASSPQGRWAGELFF. The whole variable domain, filled in from reference TRBV28 and TRBJ2-2, reads DVKVTQSSRYLVKRTGEKVFLECVQDMDHENMFWYRQDPGLGLRLIYFSYDVKMKEKGDIPEGYSVSREKKERFSLILESASTNQTSMYLCASSPQGRWAGELFFGEGSRLTVL.

This clone was seen a handful of times. The rearrangement joins TRBV9 to TRBJ1-2, with 8 bases identical to TRBD1. The CDR3 is 15 residues long. Germline CDR1 is SGDLS and CDR2 is YYNGEE. V was clipped by 3 bases and J by 6 bases; unmatched bases: 10. CDR3 amino acids: CASSGRDRWIHGYTF. In nucleotides, the CDR3 is TGTGCCAGCAGCGGGCGGGACAGGTGGATTCATGGCTACACCTTC. The variable domain in full, with the rest retrieved from reference TRBV9 and TRBJ1-2, is DSGVTQTPKHLITATGQRVTLRCSPRSGDLSVYWYQQSLDQGLQFLIQYYNGEERAKGNILERFSAQQFPDLHSELNLSSLELGDSALYFCASSGRDRWIHGYTFGSGTRLTVV.

This chain joins TRBV4-2 and TRBJ2-7; 7 bases line up with TRBD1. This CDR3 comprises 17 residues. The J segment lost 2 bases and the V segment lost 0 bases, leaving 10 bases of the junction unmatched. In germline, CDR1 is LGHNA, CDR2 YNFKEQ. The CDR3 region is CASSQDLSRTGTYEQYF. The CDR3 DNA follows: TGTGCCAGCAGCCAAGACCTTTCTAGGACAGGTACCTACGAGCAGTACTTC.

This clone was recorded once. The genes are TRBV28 and TRBJ2-7; 7 bases are a match to TRBD1. CDR1 and CDR2 (germline): MDHEN, SYDVKM. CDR3 length: 15 residues. The junction had 7 bases not matched to a gene; V was cut back by 4 bases and J by 1 base. The CDR3 bases are TGTGCCAGCAGTTCCTCCCTGACAGGGTCCTACGAGCAGTACTTC. This gives the protein CASSSSLTGSYEQYF.

V is TRBV3-1 (or the pseudogene TRBV3-2) and J is TRBJ2-3; tentatively, D is TRBD2 (6 bases). V was clipped by 0 bases and J by 9 bases, with 10 bases between them. The CDR3 spans 13 residues. Germline CDR1 LGHDT, CDR2 YNNKEL (reference sequence). DNA of the CDR3: TGTGCCAGCAGCCAAGAAGTAGCGGCGACGCAGTATTTT. It codes for CASSQEVAATQYF.

The chain uses TRBV7-2 and TRBJ2-2; 10 positions agree with TRBD1. This CDR3 has 15 amino acids. Trimming cost V 5 bases and J 5 bases; bases outside gene matches: 5. Germline V CDR1 and CDR2: SGHTA, FQGNSA. The CDR3 DNA reads as TGTGCCAGCAGCCGGGACAGGGGACCGACCGGGGAGCTGTTTTTT. Residues: CASSRDRGPTGELFF.

A single count supports this clone. CDR3 DNA: TGTGCCAGCAGCCCGACTAGCGCCATAAGGGGGAATGAGCAGTTCTTC. Protein sequence: CASSPTSAIRGNEQFF. V and J are TRBV14 and TRBJ2-1, with 8 bases identical to TRBD2. J was trimmed by 7 bases and V by 4 bases; bases with no gene match: 12. The CDR3 totals 16 residues. The germline CDR1 and CDR2 sequences are SGHDN and FVKESK.

In this sample, this clone turned up a few times. The J gene is TRBJ2-2, the V gene TRBV5-1; the D gene is possibly TRBD1 (6 bases). The germline V gene encodes CDR1 SGHRS and CDR2 YFSETQ. V lost 4 bases, J lost 3 bases, and 13 bases lay in between. The CDR3 has 15 residues. The CDR3 loop is CASSLRNRDTGELFF. The CDR3 nucleotides are TGCGCCAGCAGCCTAAGAAACAGGGACACCGGGGAGCTGTTTTTT. Full variable domain (remainder filled in from reference TRBV5-1 and TRBJ2-2): KAGVTQTPRYLIKTRGQQVTLSCSPISGHRSVSWYQQTPGQGLQFLFEYFSETQRNKGNFPGRFSGRQFSNSRSEMNVSTLELGDSALYLCASSLRNRDTGELFFGEGSRLTVL.

The chain carries TRBV11-2 and TRBJ1-1; D might be TRBD1 (6 bases). Looked up from germline, CDR1 is SGHAT and CDR2 is FQNNGV. Trimming shortened V by 2 bases and J by 3 bases, and 10 bases separated the two germline ends. The CDR3 is 14 residues long. The CDR3 region is CASSLRGGYTEAFF. The DNA for the CDR3 is TGTGCCAGCAGCTTAAGGGGGGGGTACACTGAAGCTTTCTTT.

J is TRBJ1-1 and V is TRBV5-4; D not certain. Germline lookup yields CDR1 SGHNT and CDR2 YYREEE (reference sequence). CDR3 length: 17 amino acids. Trimming stripped 0 bases from V and 0 bases from J, with 15 bases between. The CDR3 here is CASSLALGSLMNTEAFF. The CDR3 DNA is TGTGCCAGCAGCTTGGCCCTGGGGAGCCTCATGAACACTGAAGCTTTCTTT.